The rows below give T cell receptor beta chains drawn from one sample of a study of response to subunit inactivated influenza vaccine. Via MiXCR, TCRdb re-called the RT-PCR reads, giving one row per CDR3 protein. There are approximately 230,000 distinct CDR3 sequences in the sample; more than 10% occur only once, and less than 8.5% lies in the top ten. The sample in question was non-naive T cells sorted from PBMCs, obtained about 14 days before vaccination. Receptors were obtained from a man aged 50-60 years who received an inactivated influenza vaccine. Each CDR3 is given with its conserved first and last residue. D genes are given only for firm matches. Size is omitted from some rows. Given values are once, few, many or a class for expanded clones.

clone_size,d_call,v_call,j_call,cdr3_aa,cdr3_nt
few,TRBD1,TRBV12-3/TRBV12-4,TRBJ1-6,CASSSGTANSPLHF,TGTGCCAGCAGTTCCGGGACAGCTAATTCACCCCTCCACTTT
NA,TRBD2,TRBV27,TRBJ2-3,CASSLTSGLSTDTQYF,TGTGCCAGCAGTTTGACTAGCGGCCTGAGCACAGATACGCAGTATTTT
many,NA,TRBV29-1,TRBJ1-1,CSVVRGELLGTEAFF,TGCAGCGTTGTGCGAGGGGAACTTCTTGGGACAGAAGCTTTCTTT
NA,NA,TRBV7-2,TRBJ1-6,CASSPHRESSPLHF,TGTGCCAGCAGCCCACACAGAGAGAGTTCACCCCTCCACTTT
few,NA,TRBV2,TRBJ2-3,CASSLKEGSGYRGDTQYF,TGTGCCAGCAGTCTCAAGGAAGGATCTGGGTACCGGGGAGATACGCAGTATTTT
NA,NA,TRBV7-8,TRBJ2-1,CASSPQGLMTNEQFF,TGTGCCAGCAGCCCGCAGGGTTTGATGACCAATGAGCAGTTCTTC
many,TRBD1,TRBV29-1,TRBJ1-1,CSVEEGTGGTEAFF,TGCAGCGTTGAAGAAGGGACAGGGGGCACTGAAGCTTTCTTT
NA,NA,TRBV6-5,TRBJ1-4,CASSYGGQPNEKLFF,TGTGCCAGCAGTTACGGCGGACAGCCTAATGAAAAACTGTTTTTT
NA,NA,TRBV28,TRBJ2-5,CASTGRNQETQYF,TGTGCCAGCACTGGACGGAATCAAGAGACCCAGTACTTC
many,NA,TRBV20-1,TRBJ2-5,CSARDPGGETQYF,TGCAGTGCTAGAGACCCTGGAGGGGAGACCCAGTACTTC
many,NA,TRBV7-2,TRBJ1-5,CASSLGQNQPQHF,TGTGCCAGCAGCTTAGGGCAAAATCAGCCCCAGCATTTT
few,TRBD1,TRBV29-1,TRBJ2-1,CSVDRDRGFNEQFF,TGCAGCGTTGACCGGGACAGAGGATTCAATGAGCAGTTCTTC
few,NA,TRBV6-2/TRBV6-3,TRBJ1-5,CASSWDVTDQPQHF,TGTGCCAGCAGTTGGGATGTAACGGATCAGCCCCAGCATTTT
few,NA,TRBV7-9,TRBJ2-7,CASRAISGSEYEQYF,TGTGCCAGCAGGGCAATTAGCGGCAGTGAATACGAGCAGTACTTC
few,NA,TRBV7-2,TRBJ1-1,CASSLVAVRTEAFF,TGTGCCAGCAGCTTAGTGGCGGTTAGGACTGAAGCTTTCTTT
NA,NA,TRBV2,TRBJ1-5,CASSVGGINQPQHF,TGTGCCAGCAGTGTAGGAGGGATCAATCAGCCCCAGCATTTT
NA,NA,TRBV28,TRBJ1-2,CASSLQAPYGYTF,TGTGCCAGCAGTCTACAGGCGCCCTATGGCTACACCTTC
few,TRBD1,TRBV29-1,TRBJ2-7,CSVQGAREQYF,TGCAGCGTCCAGGGGGCTAGGGAGCAGTACTTC
NA,NA,TRBV6-2/TRBV6-3,TRBJ2-6,CASTGTGNSGANVLTF,TGTGCCAGCACAGGGACGGGAAACTCTGGGGCCAACGTCCTGACTTTC
few,TRBD2,TRBV28,TRBJ2-3,CASSPRHSKLAGVEDTQYF,TGTGCCAGCAGCCCCCGGCACTCAAAACTAGCGGGAGTTGAGGATACGCAGTATTTT
NA,NA,TRBV20-1,TRBJ1-5,CSASIGQISNQPQHF,TGCAGTGCTAGTATAGGACAGATTAGCAATCAGCCCCAGCATTTT
few,NA,TRBV20-1,TRBJ2-7,CSARDQEFTYEQYF,TGCAGTGCTAGAGACCAGGAGTTTACCTACGAGCAGTACTTC
few,NA,TRBV4-3,TRBJ1-1,CASSPMGGVTEAFF,TGCGCCAGCAGCCCGATGGGTGGAGTCACTGAAGCTTTCTTT
NA,NA,TRBV19,TRBJ2-1,CASSPRTPMLMIEQFF,TGTGCCAGTAGTCCGCGGACACCCATGCTAATGATTGAGCAGTTCTTC
few,NA,TRBV4-2,TRBJ1-4,CASSQTGLGGSEKLFF,TGTGCCAGCAGCCAGACTGGTTTGGGGGGTTCTGAAAAACTGTTTTTT
NA,NA,TRBV28,TRBJ1-6,CASHPALKGPLHF,TGTGCCAGCCACCCAGCTCTGAAGGGACCCCTCCACTTT
few,TRBD2,TRBV5-1,TRBJ2-1,CASSGGLAGVDEQFF,TGCGCCAGCAGCGGGGGACTAGCGGGAGTAGATGAGCAGTTCTTC
few,TRBD2,TRBV20-1,TRBJ2-7,CSARALPGLAGGSVYEQYF,TGCAGTGCTAGAGCCTTGCCGGGACTAGCGGGAGGGTCAGTCTACGAGCAGTACTTC
NA,NA,TRBV4-1,TRBJ2-1,CASSRTTPPSVLVNEQFF,TGCGCCAGCAGCCGGACGACCCCGCCTAGTGTGCTGGTCAATGAGCAGTTCTTC
NA,TRBD1,TRBV12-3/TRBV12-4,TRBJ1-2,CASTLGTVNYGYTF,TGTGCCAGCACCCTCGGGACAGTAAACTATGGCTACACCTTC
NA,TRBD2,TRBV27,TRBJ2-1,CASSSGTSGAYNEQFF,TGTGCCAGCAGTTCCGGGACTAGCGGGGCCTACAATGAGCAGTTCTTC
few,NA,TRBV7-9,TRBJ1-6,CASSLDAPPLHF,TGTGCCAGCAGCTTAGATGCGCCACCCCTCCACTTT
few,NA,TRBV6-6,TRBJ2-7,CASSYSGAYEQYF,TGTGCCAGCAGTTACTCGGGGGCGTACGAGCAGTACTTC
NA,NA,TRBV24-1,TRBJ2-6,CATSDPNTMSGANVLTF,TGTGCCACCAGTGACCCTAATACCATGTCTGGGGCCAACGTCCTGACTTTC
NA,TRBD1,TRBV24-1,TRBJ1-1,CATSPGGTGSEAFF,TGTGCCACCAGCCCAGGCGGGACAGGGTCTGAAGCTTTCTTT
NA,NA,TRBV29-1,TRBJ1-6,CSVAPTASSPLHF,TGCAGCGTTGCCCCCACCGCCAGTTCACCCCTCCACTTT
many,NA,TRBV5-1,TRBJ1-1,CASSLQRNTEAFF,TGCGCCAGCAGCCTCCAGAGGAACACTGAAGCTTTCTTT
few,NA,TRBV5-5,TRBJ2-3,CASSSFTGTDHTDTQYF,TGTGCCAGCAGCTCTTTCACCGGGACGGACCACACAGATACGCAGTATTTT
NA,TRBD2,TRBV7-9,TRBJ2-1,CASSLKAASGHEQFF,TGTGCCAGCAGCTTAAAAGCGGCTAGCGGACATGAGCAGTTCTTC
few,TRBD1,TRBV7-3,TRBJ2-1,CASSSAGTGEQFF,TGTGCCAGCAGCTCCGCCGGGACAGGGGAGCAGTTCTTC
few,NA,TRBV5-1,TRBJ2-1,CASSLDGYNEQFF,TGCGCCAGCAGCTTGGACGGCTACAATGAGCAGTTCTTC
few,NA,TRBV9,TRBJ2-6,CASSAGQRANVLTF,TGTGCCAGCAGCGCGGGCCAGCGGGCCAACGTCCTGACTTTC
NA,NA,TRBV20-1,TRBJ1-5,CSARDTAGLFNQPQHF,TGCAGTGCTAGAGATACGGCAGGACTTTTCAATCAGCCCCAGCATTTT
NA,NA,TRBV2,TRBJ1-2,CASSVDGNYGYTF,TGTGCCAGCAGTGTGGACGGGAACTATGGCTACACCTTC
NA,TRBD1,TRBV11-2,TRBJ1-5,CASSFRLRQGQSQPQHF,TGTGCCAGCAGCTTTAGGTTGAGACAGGGCCAAAGTCAGCCCCAGCATTTT
NA,NA,TRBV4-2,TRBJ2-2,CASSQALGTGELFF,TGTGCCAGCAGCCAAGCCTTGGGCACCGGGGAGCTGTTTTTT
many,NA,TRBV7-2,TRBJ1-2,CASTATGRYTF,TGTGCCAGCACCGCCACGGGGAGATACACCTTC
NA,NA,TRBV29-1,TRBJ2-1,CSVGAGDNEQFF,TGCAGCGTTGGGGCAGGGGACAATGAGCAGTTCTTC
few,TRBD1,TRBV4-3,TRBJ1-3,CASSQATGGGGNTIYF,TGCGCCAGCAGCCAGGCTACAGGGGGCGGAGGAAACACCATATATTTT
NA,NA,TRBV3-1,TRBJ1-1,CASSLGFTEAFF,TGTGCCAGCAGCCTAGGGTTTACTGAAGCTTTCTTT
NA,TRBD2,TRBV6-1,TRBJ2-2,CATHGGLGTGELFF,TGTGCCACCCACGGGGGGTTGGGCACCGGGGAGCTGTTTTTT
NA,TRBD2,TRBV27,TRBJ2-3,CASSTPFSGRTDTQYF,TGTGCCAGCAGTACCCCGTTTAGCGGGAGAACAGATACGCAGTATTTT
NA,TRBD2,TRBV30,TRBJ2-1,CAWITWAGGTSYNEQFF,TGTGCCTGGATTACTTGGGCGGGAGGAACGTCCTACAATGAGCAGTTCTTC